This entry lists 9 T cell receptor beta chains sequenced from one sample in a study of cytomegalovirus exposure and HLA in healthy donors. A multiplex PCR was run with 60 Vbeta primers and 13 Jbeta primers. Some clones are missing from TCRdb's copy, which holds only in-frame ones; the method was immunoSEQ multiplex PCR. Among about 190,000 clones, roughly 77% were seen once, and the ten largest hold about 5%. Sequences were obtained from PBMCs. The receptor source for this set is a man younger than 45 in good health and CMV-seropositive.

The J gene is TRBJ2-3, the V gene TRBV7-9; 8 nucleotides align to TRBD2. Germline values: CDR1 SEHNR, CDR2 FQNEAQ (reference sequence). The J segment lost 0 bases and the V segment lost 8 bases, leaving 10 bases of the junction unmatched. The CDR3 totals 16 residues. This CDR3 is CASSPPGLESTDTQYF. The CDR3 nucleotides are TGTGCCAGCTCACCACCGGGACTAGAAAGCACAGATACGCAGTATTTT.

This chain links TRBV15 with TRBJ2-2; TRBD1 aligns across 7 bases. With V trimmed by 4 bases and J by 0 bases, 2 bases remained unmatched. Germline CDR1 is LNHNV and CDR2 is YYDKDF (reference sequence). CDR3 length equals 15 residues. In DNA form, the CDR3 reads TGTGCCACCAGCATAGGACAGGCGAACACCGGGGAGCTGTTTTTT. Protein: CATSIGQANTGELFF.

This sequence joins TRBV20-1 and TRBJ2-7, with D possibly TRBD1 on 6 matching bases. V was clipped by 7 bases and J by 3 bases, with 10 bases between them. The CDR3 sequence is 11 residues long. Germline assignment: CDR1 DFQATT and CDR2 SNEGSKA (reference sequence). The CDR3 sequence: CSVGHLYEQYF. CDR3 DNA: TGCAGTGTGGGACACCTCTACGAGCAGTACTTC.

The CDR3 DNA reads TGTGCCAGCAGTTCTACGGGACAGGGGGCGTACGGCTACACCTTC. Translated, it gives CASSSTGQGAYGYTF. The chain recombines TRBV28 with TRBJ1-2; 12 bases map to TRBD1. The length of the CDR3 is 15 residues. The germline V gene has CDR1 MDHEN and CDR2 SYDVKM. Unmatched junction bases numbered 8, after V lost 4 bases and J lost 8 bases.

V and J are TRBV30 and TRBJ2-1, with a weak D call TRBD2 (5 bases). Per germline, CDR1 GTSNPN and CDR2 SVGIG (reference sequence). This CDR3 comprises 15 residues. V lost 3 bases, J lost 0 bases, and 12 bases lay in between. This chain's CDR3 is CAWREDWSSYNEQFF. DNA of the CDR3: TGTGCCTGGAGAGAGGACTGGAGCTCCTACAATGAGCAGTTCTTC.

This clone was seen a handful of times. The chain has TRBV7-8 and TRBJ2-1, with D possibly being TRBD2 (5 bases). Trimming removed 1 base from V and 6 bases from J, with 10 bases in between. The CDR3 covers 14 residues. The germline gives CDR1 SGHVS, CDR2 FQNEAQ. In DNA form, the CDR3 reads TGTGCCAGCAGCTTAGGCGGGCTTACCAATGAGCAGTTCTTC. Its translation: CASSLGGLTNEQFF.

The J gene is TRBJ1-2, the V gene TRBV5-1; D ambiguous. CDR1 and CDR2 from the germline V gene are SGHRS and YFSETQ. The CDR3 is made up of 13 amino acids. V was clipped by 5 bases and J by 1 base, with 9 bases between them. CDR3: CASRTDFNYGYTF. CDR3 nucleotide sequence: TGCGCCAGCAGGACGGACTTTAACTATGGCTACACCTTC.

This clone occurred a few times. The rearrangement links TRBV28 to TRBJ2-7; the D gene is possibly TRBD1 (5 bases). The CDR3 is 13 amino acids. In germline, CDR1 is MDHEN, CDR2 SYDVKM. Trimming pared 3 bases from V and 1 base from J, leaving 7 bases between. The CDR3 is CASSLGLSYEQYF. CDR3 DNA: TGTGCCAGCAGTTTGGGGCTATCCTACGAGCAGTACTTC.

The chain employs TRBV30 and TRBJ1-1, with D possibly being TRBD1 (5 bases). Trimming pared 0 bases from V and 3 bases from J, leaving 11 bases between. CDR3 length equals 14 residues. The germline V gene encodes CDR1 GTSNPN and CDR2 SVGIG (reference sequence). The CDR3 protein is CAWSVGGPDTEAFF. CDR3 in DNA: TGTGCCTGGAGTGTCGGGGGTCCGGACACTGAAGCTTTCTTT.